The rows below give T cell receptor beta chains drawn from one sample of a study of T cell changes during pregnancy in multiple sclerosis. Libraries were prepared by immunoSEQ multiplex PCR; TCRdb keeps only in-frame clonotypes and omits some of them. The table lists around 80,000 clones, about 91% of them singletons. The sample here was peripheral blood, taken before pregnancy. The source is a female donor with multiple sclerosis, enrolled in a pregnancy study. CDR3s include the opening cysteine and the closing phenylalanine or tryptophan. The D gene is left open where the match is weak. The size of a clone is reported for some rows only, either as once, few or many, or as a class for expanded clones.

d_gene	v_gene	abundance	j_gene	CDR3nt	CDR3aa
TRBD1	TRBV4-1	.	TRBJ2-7	TGCGCCAGCAGCCAAACCGACAGGGCCTACGAGCAGTACTTC	CASSQTDRAYEQYF
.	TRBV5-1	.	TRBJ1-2	TGCGCCAGCAGCCCCGGGGGGGAGAACTATGGCTACACCTTC	CASSPGGENYGYTF
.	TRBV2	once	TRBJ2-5	TGTGCCAGCAACGGGTACCAAGAGACCCAGTACTTC	CASNGYQETQYF
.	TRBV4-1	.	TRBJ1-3	TGCGCCAGCAGCCAAGATCGGACGGGGGGAAACACCATATATTTT	CASSQDRTGGNTIYF
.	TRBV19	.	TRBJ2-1	TGTGCCAGTAGTATTTTCCCTCACAATGAGCAGTTCTTC	CASSIFPHNEQFF
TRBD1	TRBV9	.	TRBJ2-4	TGTGCCAGCAGCGTAGAAGGACAGGGGCTCAAAAACATTCAGTACTTC	CASSVEGQGLKNIQYF
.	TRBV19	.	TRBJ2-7	TGTGCCAGTAGTACCCAACCAGCCTACGAGCAGTACTTC	CASSTQPAYEQYF
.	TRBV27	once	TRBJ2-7	TGTGCCAGCAGTTTGGGACACCGCTACGAGCAGTACTTC	CASSLGHRYEQYF
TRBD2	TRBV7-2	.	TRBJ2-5	TGTGCCAGCAGCCCCCAGGTGGAGCGGGGCCAAGAGACCCAGTACTTC	CASSPQVERGQETQYF
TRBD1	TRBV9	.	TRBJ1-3	TGTGCCAGCAGCGTAGGTCCAGGGGGTCTCTCTGGAAACACCATATATTTT	CASSVGPGGLSGNTIYF
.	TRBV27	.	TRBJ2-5	TGTGCCAGCAGTTTAACGGGGTGGTATGTGGAAGAGACCCAGTACTTC	CASSLTGWYVEETQYF
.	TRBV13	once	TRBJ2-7	TGTGCCAGCAGCTTAGGACAGGGTGGCGAGCAGTACTTC	CASSLGQGGEQYF
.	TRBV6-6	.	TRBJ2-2	TGTGCCTTAACTAGTTTTGGGACCGGGGAGCTGTTTTTT	CALTSFGTGELFF
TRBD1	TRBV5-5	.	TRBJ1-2	TGTGCCAGCAGCCTGGAACAGGGGACTAACTATGGCTACACCTTC	CASSLEQGTNYGYTF
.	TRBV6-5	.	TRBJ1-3	TGTGCCAGCAGCCCAGGGGCCCACTCTGGAAACACCATATATTTT	CASSPGAHSGNTIYF
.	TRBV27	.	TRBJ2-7	TGTGCCAGCAGTTCAACCGCCCCGGCCTACGAGCAGTACTTC	CASSSTAPAYEQYF
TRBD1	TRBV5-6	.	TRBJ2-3	TGTGCCAGCAGCTACCCTAGGACAGGGAGCACAGATACGCAGTATTTT	CASSYPRTGSTDTQYF
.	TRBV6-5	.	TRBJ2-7	TGTGCCAGCAGTTCCCAGGGGTGGATAAACGACGAGCAGTACTTC	CASSSQGWINDEQYF
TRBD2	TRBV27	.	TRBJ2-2	TGTGCCAGCAGTTTTGTCCCGCTAGCGGTGAACACCGGGGAGCTGTTTTTT	CASSFVPLAVNTGELFF
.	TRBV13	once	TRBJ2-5	TGTGCCAGCAGCTTAATCGGGTCTAAAGAGACCCAGTACTTC	CASSLIGSKETQYF
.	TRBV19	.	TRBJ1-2	TGTGCCAGTAGTCAAGGACAGATCTATGGCTACACCTTC	CASSQGQIYGYTF
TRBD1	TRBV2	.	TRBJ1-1	TGTGCCAGGACAGGGGGCGAGGGTGAAGCTTTCTTT	CARTGGEGEAFF
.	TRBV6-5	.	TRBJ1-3	TGTGCCAGCAGCGAGACATGGAAATCTGGAAACACCATATATTTT	CASSETWKSGNTIYF
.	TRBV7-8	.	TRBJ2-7	TGTGCCAGCAGCTTACGTGGGACTCCGGGGTCCTACGAGCAGTACTTC	CASSLRGTPGSYEQYF
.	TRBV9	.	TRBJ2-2	TGTGCCAGCAACAGGGCGAACACCGGGGAGCTGTTTTTT	CASNRANTGELFF
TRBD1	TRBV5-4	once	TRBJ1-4	TGTGCCAGCAGCTTGGACAGGGGGCACGAAAAACTGTTTTTT	CASSLDRGHEKLFF
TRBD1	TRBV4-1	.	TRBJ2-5	TGCGCCAGCGGGGGGGACAGGGAAGAGACCCAGTACTTC	CASGGDREETQYF
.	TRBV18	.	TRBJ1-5	TGTGCCAGCTCATCTTCTACAGGGATGAACGGCGAGTCCCAGCATTTT	CASSSSTGMNGESQHF
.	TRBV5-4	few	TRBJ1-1	TGTGCCAGCAGCTTGCCAATGAACACTGAAGCTTTCTTT	CASSLPMNTEAFF
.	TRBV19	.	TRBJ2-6	TGTGCCAGTAGGGAAGGATTACTAGGCTCTGGGGCCAACGTCCTGACTTTC	CASREGLLGSGANVLTF
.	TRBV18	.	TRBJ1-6	TGTGCCAGCTCACCTCCGGGACTAGATAATTCACCCCTCCACTTT	CASSPPGLDNSPLHF
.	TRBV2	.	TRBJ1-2	TGTGCCAGCAGTGAAGCCAGGGTAAACTATGGCTACACCTTC	CASSEARVNYGYTF
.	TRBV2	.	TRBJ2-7	TGTGCCAGCAGTGAAGCGAGAGGGAGAGTACTTGGGTACGAGCAGTACTTC	CASSEARGRVLGYEQYF
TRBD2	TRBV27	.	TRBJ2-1	TGTGCCAGCTTTCCCGCTGCGGGGGGCAGCGATGAGCAGTTCTTC	CASFPAAGGSDEQFF
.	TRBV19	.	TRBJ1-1	TGTGCCAGTAGTATAACAGGGATAAACACTGAAGCTTTCTTT	CASSITGINTEAFF
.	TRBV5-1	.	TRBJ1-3	TGCGCCAGCAGCTTGGCCAGTGTGGGACTGCCCTCTGGAAACACCATATATTTT	CASSLASVGLPSGNTIYF
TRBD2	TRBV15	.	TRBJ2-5	TGTGCCACCAGCAGAGAGACTAGCGAACGAGAGACCCAGTACTTC	CATSRETSERETQYF
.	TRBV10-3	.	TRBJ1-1	TGTGCCATCAAGAAGTCAGGGGCCGAAGGGATGAACACTGAAGCTTTCTTT	CAIKKSGAEGMNTEAFF
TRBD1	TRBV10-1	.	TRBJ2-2	TGCGCCAGCAGTGAGTCCACGTGTCCGAGGGGGCTTGGCACCGGGGAGCTGTTTTTT	CASSESTCPRGLGTGELFF
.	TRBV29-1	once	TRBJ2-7	TGCAGCGTTGAACCCCTCGGTTTGGGAGACTCCGGAGCCTACGAGCAGTACTTC	CSVEPLGLGDSGAYEQYF
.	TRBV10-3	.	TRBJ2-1	TGTGCCATCAGAACCAGACTCCCCGGGGATGAGCAGTTCTTC	CAIRTRLPGDEQFF
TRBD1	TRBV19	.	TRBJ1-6	TGTGCCAGTAGTATTCGGCCCAGGGGGCTTTCACCCCTCCACTTT	CASSIRPRGLSPLHF
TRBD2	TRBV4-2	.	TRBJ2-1	TGTGCCAGCAGCCGTAGCGGGGGGGGCTTGAATGAGCAGTTCTTC	CASSRSGGGLNEQFF
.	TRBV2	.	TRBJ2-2	TGTGCCAGCACAGGGGCAGCGAACACCGGGGAGCTGTTTTTT	CASTGAANTGELFF
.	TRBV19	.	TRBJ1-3	TGTGCCAGTACCCCCGAGTCCTCTGGAAACACCATATATTTT	CASTPESSGNTIYF
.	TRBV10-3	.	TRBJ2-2	TGTGCCATCAGTGAGGACAGGCGGATAACCGGGGAGCTGTTTTTT	CAISEDRRITGELFF
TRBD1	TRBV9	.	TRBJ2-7	TGTGCCAGCAGCGTAGTAGACGGGACAGGGCTGTACTACGAGCAGTACTTC	CASSVVDGTGLYYEQYF
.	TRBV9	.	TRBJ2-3	TGTGCCAGCAGCGTATCCGCCCGACGAGGTCCTGAAGATACGCAGTATTTT	CASSVSARRGPEDTQYF
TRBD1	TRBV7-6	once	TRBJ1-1	TGTGCCAGCAGCGCCGACAGGGACACTGAAGCTTTCTTT	CASSADRDTEAFF
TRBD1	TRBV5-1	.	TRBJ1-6	TGCGCCAGCAGCTTGGCCGGACAGGAGATAACCTCACCCCTCCACTTT	CASSLAGQEITSPLHF
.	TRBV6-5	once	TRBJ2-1	TGTGCCAGCAGTTACTCGGGCGAGCAGTTCTTC	CASSYSGEQFF
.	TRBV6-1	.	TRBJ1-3	TGTGCCAGCAGTGAAGGTGCGGCAAACACCATATATTTT	CASSEGAANTIYF
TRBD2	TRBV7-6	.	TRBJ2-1	TGTGCCAGCAGCCCGATGGGGGGACTAGCGGACTCCTACAATGAGCAGTTCTTC	CASSPMGGLADSYNEQFF
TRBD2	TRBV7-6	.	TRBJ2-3	TGTGCCAGCAGCTTAGGGAGCGGGGGGGACACAGATACGCAGTATTTT	CASSLGSGGDTDTQYF
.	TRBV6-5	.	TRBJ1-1	TGTGCCAGCAGTTACTTATTGAGGACAGAGGGTTGGAAAGCTTTCTTT	CASSYLLRTEGWKAFF
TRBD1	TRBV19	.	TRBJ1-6	TGTGCCAGTAGTATGCCCGCCGGGACAGGGTATCGTAATTCACCCCTCCACTTT	CASSMPAGTGYRNSPLHF
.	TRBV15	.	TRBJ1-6	TGTGCCACCAGCAGAGATAGGACTTCTTCACCCCTCCACTTT	CATSRDRTSSPLHF
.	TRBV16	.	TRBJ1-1	TGTGCCAGCAGCCGTAGCCGGGACAAAGGCATCTTTTTCTTT	CASSRSRDKGIFFF
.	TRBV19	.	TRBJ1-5	TGTGCCAGTAGTATAGGAGGCCCCAATCAGCCCCAGCATTTT	CASSIGGPNQPQHF
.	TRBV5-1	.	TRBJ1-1	TGCGCCAGCAGCTTGGCCTTCAGGTCCACTGAAGCTTTCTTT	CASSLAFRSTEAFF